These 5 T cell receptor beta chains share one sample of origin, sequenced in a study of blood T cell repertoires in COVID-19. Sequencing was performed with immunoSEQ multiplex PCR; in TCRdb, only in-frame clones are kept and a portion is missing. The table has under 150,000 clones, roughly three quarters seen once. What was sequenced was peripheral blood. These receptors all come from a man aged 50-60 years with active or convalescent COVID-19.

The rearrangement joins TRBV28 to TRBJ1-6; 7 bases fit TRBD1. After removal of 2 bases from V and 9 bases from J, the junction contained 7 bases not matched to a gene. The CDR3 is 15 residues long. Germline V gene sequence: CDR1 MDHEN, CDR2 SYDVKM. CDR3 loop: CASSLIDRVGSPLHF. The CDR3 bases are TGTGCCAGCAGTTTAATCGACAGGGTCGGTTCACCCCTCCACTTT. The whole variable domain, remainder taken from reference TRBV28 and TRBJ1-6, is DVKVTQSSRYLVKRTGEKVFLECVQDMDHENMFWYRQDPGLGLRLIYFSYDVKMKEKGDIPEGYSVSREKKERFSLILESASTNQTSMYLCASSLIDRVGSPLHFGNGTRLTVT.

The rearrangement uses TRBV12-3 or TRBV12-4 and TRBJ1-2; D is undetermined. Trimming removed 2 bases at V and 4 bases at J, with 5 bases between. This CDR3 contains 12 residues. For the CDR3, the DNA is TGTGCCAGCAGTTTAAGCACCTATGGCTACACCTTC. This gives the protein CASSLSTYGYTF.

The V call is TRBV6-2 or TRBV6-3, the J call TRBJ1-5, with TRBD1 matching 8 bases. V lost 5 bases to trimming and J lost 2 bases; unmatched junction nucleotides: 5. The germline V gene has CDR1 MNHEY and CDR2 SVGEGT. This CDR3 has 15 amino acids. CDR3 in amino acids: CASSPRGQGNQPQHF. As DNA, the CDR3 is TGTGCCAGCAGTCCCCGGGGACAGGGCAATCAGCCCCAGCATTTT.

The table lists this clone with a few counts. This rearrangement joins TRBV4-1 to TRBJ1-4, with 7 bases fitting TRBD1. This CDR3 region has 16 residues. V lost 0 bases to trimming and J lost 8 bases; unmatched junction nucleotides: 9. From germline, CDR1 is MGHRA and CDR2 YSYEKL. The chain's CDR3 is CASSQEVKGAGEKLFF. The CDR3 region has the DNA TGCGCCAGCAGCCAAGAAGTAAAGGGGGCAGGGGAAAAACTGTTTTTT.

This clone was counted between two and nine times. This CDR3 reads CSVDGTLTGAFYEQYF. CDR3 nucleotide sequence: TGCAGCGTTGATGGGACGCTGACAGGGGCCTTCTACGAGCAGTACTTC. The chain has TRBV29-1 and TRBJ2-7, with 8 bases that match TRBD1. With 3 bases clipped from V and 3 bases from J, the junction kept 13 bases outside the gene matches. CDR3 length: 16 amino acids. Germline V gene data show CDR1 as SQVTM and CDR2 as ANQGSEA.